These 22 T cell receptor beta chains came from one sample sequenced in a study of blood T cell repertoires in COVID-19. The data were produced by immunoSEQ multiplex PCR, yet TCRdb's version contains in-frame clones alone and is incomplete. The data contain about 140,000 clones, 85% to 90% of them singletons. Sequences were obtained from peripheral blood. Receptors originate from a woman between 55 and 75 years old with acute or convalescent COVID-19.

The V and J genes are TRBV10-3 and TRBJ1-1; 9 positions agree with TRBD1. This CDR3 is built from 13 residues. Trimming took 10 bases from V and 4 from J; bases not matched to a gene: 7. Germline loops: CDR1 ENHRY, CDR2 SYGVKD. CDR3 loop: CATVGQGGTEAFF. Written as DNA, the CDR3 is TGTGCCACCGTGGGACAGGGCGGCACTGAAGCTTTCTTT.

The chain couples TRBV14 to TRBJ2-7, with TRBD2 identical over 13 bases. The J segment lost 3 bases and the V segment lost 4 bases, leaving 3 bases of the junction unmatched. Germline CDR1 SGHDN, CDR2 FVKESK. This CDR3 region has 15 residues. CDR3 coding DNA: TGTGCCAGCAGCCGCCGGACTAGCGGGAGCTACGAGCAGTACTTC. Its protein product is CASSRRTSGSYEQYF.

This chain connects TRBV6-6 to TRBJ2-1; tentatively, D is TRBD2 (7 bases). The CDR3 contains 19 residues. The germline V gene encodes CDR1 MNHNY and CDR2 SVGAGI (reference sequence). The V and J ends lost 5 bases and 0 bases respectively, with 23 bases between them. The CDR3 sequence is CASSPVGWRGGFSYNEQFF. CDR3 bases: TGTGCCAGCAGTCCCGTTGGATGGAGGGGGGGTTTCTCCTACAATGAGCAGTTCTTC.

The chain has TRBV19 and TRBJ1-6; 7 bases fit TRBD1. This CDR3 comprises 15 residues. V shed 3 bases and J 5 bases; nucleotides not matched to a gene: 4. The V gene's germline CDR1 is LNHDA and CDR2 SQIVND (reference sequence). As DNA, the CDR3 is TGTGCCAGTAGTATTTTAGGGACAGATAATTCACCCCTCCACTTT. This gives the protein CASSILGTDNSPLHF.

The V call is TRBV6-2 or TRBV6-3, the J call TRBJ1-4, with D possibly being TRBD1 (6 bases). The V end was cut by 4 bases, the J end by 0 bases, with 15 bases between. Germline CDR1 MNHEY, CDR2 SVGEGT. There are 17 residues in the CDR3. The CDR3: CASSWDTTVATNEKLFF. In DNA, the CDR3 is TGTGCCAGCAGTTGGGACACAACCGTTGCAACTAATGAAAAACTGTTTTTT.

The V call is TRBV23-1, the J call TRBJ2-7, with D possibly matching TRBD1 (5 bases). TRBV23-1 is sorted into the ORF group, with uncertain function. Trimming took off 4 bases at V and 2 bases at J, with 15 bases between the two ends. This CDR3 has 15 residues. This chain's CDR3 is CASSPGHPTTYEQYF. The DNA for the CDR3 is TGCGCCAGCAGTCCTGGACACCCTACAACCTACGAGCAGTACTTC.

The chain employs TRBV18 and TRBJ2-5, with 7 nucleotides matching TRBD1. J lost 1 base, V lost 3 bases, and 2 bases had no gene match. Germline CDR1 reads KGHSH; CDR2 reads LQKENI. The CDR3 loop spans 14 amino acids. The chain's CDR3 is CASSPGTVQETQYF. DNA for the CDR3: TGTGCCAGCTCACCCGGGACAGTCCAAGAGACCCAGTACTTC.

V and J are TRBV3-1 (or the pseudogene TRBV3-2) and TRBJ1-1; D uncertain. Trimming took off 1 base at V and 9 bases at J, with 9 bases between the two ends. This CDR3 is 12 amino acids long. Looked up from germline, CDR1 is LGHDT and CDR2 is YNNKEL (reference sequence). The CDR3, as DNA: TGTGCCAGCAGCCAAGGAGGGATGCAAGCTTTCTTT. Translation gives CASSQGGMQAFF.

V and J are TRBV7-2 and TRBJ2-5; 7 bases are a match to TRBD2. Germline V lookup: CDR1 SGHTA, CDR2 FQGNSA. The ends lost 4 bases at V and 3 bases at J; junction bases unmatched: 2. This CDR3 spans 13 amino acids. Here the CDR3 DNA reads TGTGCCAGCAGCTATGGACTAGAAGAGACCCAGTACTTC. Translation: CASSYGLEETQYF. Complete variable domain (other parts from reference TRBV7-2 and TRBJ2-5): GAGVSQSPSNKVTEKGKDVELRCDPISGHTALYWYRQSLGQGLEFLIYFQGNSAPDKSGLPSDRFSAERTGGSVSTLTIQRTQQEDSAVYLCASSYGLEETQYFGPGTRLLVL.

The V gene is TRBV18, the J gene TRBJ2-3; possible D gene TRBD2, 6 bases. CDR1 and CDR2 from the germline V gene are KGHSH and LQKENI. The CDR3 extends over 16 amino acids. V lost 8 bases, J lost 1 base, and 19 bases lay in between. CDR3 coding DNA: TGTGCCAGCACTAGCCCAGTGACGCGACGCACAGATACGCAGTATTTT. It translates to CASTSPVTRRTDTQYF.

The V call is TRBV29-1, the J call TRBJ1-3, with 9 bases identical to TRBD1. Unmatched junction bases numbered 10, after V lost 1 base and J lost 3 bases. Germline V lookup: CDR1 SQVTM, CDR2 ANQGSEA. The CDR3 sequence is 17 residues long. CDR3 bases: TGCAGCGTTGAAGTTCAACAGGGGGCGAAAAATGGAAACACCATATATTTT. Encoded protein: CSVEVQQGAKNGNTIYF.

DNA of the CDR3: TGTGCCAGCAGCCAAGCGGGCGGGGGGGCTAGGAATGAGCAGTTCTTC. This encodes CASSQAGGGARNEQFF. This chain connects TRBV4-2 to TRBJ2-1, with 9 bases aligning to TRBD2. Looked up from germline, CDR1 is LGHNA and CDR2 is YNFKEQ. With 1 base clipped from V and 7 bases from J, the junction kept 8 bases outside the gene matches. The CDR3 extends over 16 amino acids.

The CDR3 DNA reads TGTGCCAGTAGGCGGGGGGGCGATGGTAAAAACATTCAGTACTTC. It specifies CASRRGGDGKNIQYF. The chain combines TRBV19 with TRBJ2-4; 9 bases map to TRBD2. V trimming: 6 bases; J trimming: 4 bases; junction bases outside the gene matches: 7. Germline V gives CDR1 LNHDA, CDR2 SQIVND (reference sequence). The length of the CDR3 is 15 residues.

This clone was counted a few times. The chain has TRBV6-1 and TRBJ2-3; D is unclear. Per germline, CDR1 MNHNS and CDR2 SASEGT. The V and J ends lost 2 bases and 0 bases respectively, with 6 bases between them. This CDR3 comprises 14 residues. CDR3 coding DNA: TGTGCCAGCAGTGAACCCGTAAGCACAGATACGCAGTATTTT. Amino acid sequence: CASSEPVSTDTQYF.

The chain's CDR3 is CATSELRGARSTDTQYF. The CDR3 DNA is TGTGCCACCAGTGAACTCCGGGGGGCCAGGTCCACAGATACGCAGTATTTT. The chain couples TRBV24-1 to TRBJ2-3, with D perhaps TRBD2 (7 bases). The CDR3 is 17 residues long. From germline, CDR1 is KGHDR and CDR2 SFDVKD. V gave up 4 bases and J gave up 2 bases, with 18 bases separating them.

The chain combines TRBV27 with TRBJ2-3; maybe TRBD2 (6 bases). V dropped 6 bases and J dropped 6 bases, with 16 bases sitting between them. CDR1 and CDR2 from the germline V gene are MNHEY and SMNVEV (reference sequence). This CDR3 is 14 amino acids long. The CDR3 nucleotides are TGTGCCAGCAGGGACTACAGAGGGCCTGATACGCAGTATTTT. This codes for CASRDYRGPDTQYF.

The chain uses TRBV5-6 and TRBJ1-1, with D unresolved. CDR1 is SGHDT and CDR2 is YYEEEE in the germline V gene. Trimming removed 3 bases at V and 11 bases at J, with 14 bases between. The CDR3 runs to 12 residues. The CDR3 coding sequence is TGTGCCAGCAGCTCACGACCCGTCGGGGCTTTCTTT. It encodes CASSSRPVGAFF.

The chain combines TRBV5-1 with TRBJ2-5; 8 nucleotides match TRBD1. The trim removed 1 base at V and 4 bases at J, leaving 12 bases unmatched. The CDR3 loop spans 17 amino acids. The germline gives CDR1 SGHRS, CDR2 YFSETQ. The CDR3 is CASSLWGLRTGRETQYF. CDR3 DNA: TGCGCCAGCAGCTTGTGGGGCCTCCGGACAGGGAGAGAGACCCAGTACTTC.

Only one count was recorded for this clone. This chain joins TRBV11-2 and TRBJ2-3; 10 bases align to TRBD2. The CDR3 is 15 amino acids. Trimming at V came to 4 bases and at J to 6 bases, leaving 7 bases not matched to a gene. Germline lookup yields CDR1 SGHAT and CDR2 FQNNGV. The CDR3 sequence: CASSSQLAGSDTQYF. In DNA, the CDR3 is TGTGCCAGCAGCTCACAACTAGCGGGGTCGGATACGCAGTATTTT.

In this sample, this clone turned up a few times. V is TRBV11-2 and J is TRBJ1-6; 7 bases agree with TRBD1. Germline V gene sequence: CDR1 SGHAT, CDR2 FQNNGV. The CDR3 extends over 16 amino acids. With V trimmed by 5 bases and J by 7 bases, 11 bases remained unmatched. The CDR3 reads CASSQRLDRENSPLHF. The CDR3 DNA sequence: TGTGCCAGCAGCCAACGCCTAGACAGGGAAAATTCACCCCTCCACTTT. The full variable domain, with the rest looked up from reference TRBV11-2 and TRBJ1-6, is EAGVAQSPRYKIIEKRQSVAFWCNPISGHATLYWYQQILGQGPKLLIQFQNNGVVDDSQLPKDRFSAERLKGVDSTLKIQPAKLEDSAVYLCASSQRLDRENSPLHFGNGTRLTVT.

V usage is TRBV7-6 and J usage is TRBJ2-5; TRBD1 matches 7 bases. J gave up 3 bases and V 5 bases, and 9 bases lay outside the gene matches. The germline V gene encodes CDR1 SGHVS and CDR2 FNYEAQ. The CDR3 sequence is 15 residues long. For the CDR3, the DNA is TGTGCCAGCAGCACACGATCGGACAGGAAAGAGACCCAGTACTTC. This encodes CASSTRSDRKETQYF.

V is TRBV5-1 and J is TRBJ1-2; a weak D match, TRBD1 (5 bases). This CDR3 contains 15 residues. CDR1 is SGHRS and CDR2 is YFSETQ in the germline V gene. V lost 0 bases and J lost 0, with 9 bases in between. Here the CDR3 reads CASSLAAGTNYGYTF. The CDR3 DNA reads TGCGCCAGCAGCTTGGCCGCAGGGACTAACTATGGCTACACCTTC.